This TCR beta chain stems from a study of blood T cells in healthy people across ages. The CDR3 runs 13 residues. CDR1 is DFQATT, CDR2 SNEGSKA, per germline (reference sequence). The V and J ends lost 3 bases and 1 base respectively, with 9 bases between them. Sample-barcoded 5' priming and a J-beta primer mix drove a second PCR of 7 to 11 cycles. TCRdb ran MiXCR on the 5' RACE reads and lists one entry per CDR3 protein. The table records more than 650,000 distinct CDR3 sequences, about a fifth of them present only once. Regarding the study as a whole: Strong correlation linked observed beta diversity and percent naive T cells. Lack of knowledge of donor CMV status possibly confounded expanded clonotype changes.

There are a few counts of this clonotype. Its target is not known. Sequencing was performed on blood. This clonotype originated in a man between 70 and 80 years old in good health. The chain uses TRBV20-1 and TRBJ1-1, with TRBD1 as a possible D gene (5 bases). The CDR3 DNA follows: TGCAGTGCTAGCTCCAGGGCGAACACTGAAGCTTTCTTT. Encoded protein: CSASSRANTEAFF.